This T cell receptor beta chain was profiled in a study of blood T cell repertoires in COVID-19. Study context: PBMCs, B-cell-depleted T cells, or T cells provided the cDNA or gDNA that made up the material.

V was trimmed by 0 bases and J by 5 bases, leaving 9 bases between them. Germline assignment: CDR1 SGDLS and CDR2 YYNGEE. The CDR3 contains 13 residues. Authors' methods: Amplification with reference gene primers provided the estimates of nucleated cell counts. Data came from immunoSEQ multiplex PCR; TCRdb stores just in-frame clones and leaves some out. V and J calls and clone size are those listed in that table; D and trimming were worked out from the DNA. This table holds over 150,000 clones, roughly 87% found once. The chain employs TRBV9 and TRBJ2-7, with D uncertain. The sequencing sample was made of PBMCs or T cells enriched from blood (not recorded which). The receptor was derived from a woman between 50 and 59 years old who had recovered from COVID-19. CDR3 loop: CASSVATYDEQYF. CDR3 nucleotide sequence: TGTGCCAGCAGCGTAGCTACGTATGACGAGCAGTACTTC.